This passage covers 26 T cell receptor beta chains from one sample sequenced in a study of human T cells and chemical hapten exposure (dated by TCRdb to the early 2020s). Total RNA was isolated from unfractionated whole blood collected in Tempus Blood RNA tubes. Library preparation was by 5' RACE. Sequencing was carried out with an Illumina MiSeq. Using fastp at Q25 and MiXCR, TCRdb reprocessed the public reads and kept productive beta chains. Rows with one shared CDR3 protein collapse into an entry with the most common genes and DNA. The sample table contains roughly 81,000 distinct CDR3 sequences; only one count was recorded for around a sixth of them. The ten biggest clones cover around 6.8% of the sample. The origin of the receptors is a female donor in good health.

The CDR3 DNA sequence: TGTGCCAGCATCCCCCGCCCATCTGGGACAGATACGCAGTATTTT. It encodes CASIPRPSGTDTQYF. V usage is TRBV6-5 and J usage is TRBJ2-3; D is ambiguous. CDR3 length: 15 residues. The V gene's germline CDR1 is MNHEY and CDR2 SVGAGI. Trimming removed 7 bases at V and 3 bases at J, with 17 bases between.

The sample holds a few counts of this clonotype. This rearrangement joins TRBV3-1 to TRBJ1-2; TRBD1 might be the D (6 bases). CDR3 length: 16 residues. The ends were cut back, 3 bases at V and 2 bases at J, with 16 bases in the middle. CDR1 is LGHDT, CDR2 YNNKEL, per germline (reference sequence). The CDR3: CASSQPVGTSNYGYTF. CDR3 coding DNA: TGTGCCAGCAGCCAGCCCGTGGGGACATCGAACTATGGCTACACCTTC.

Worth noting for this clonotype: A junction boundary mismatches the germline segment, possibly from a read error. The J gene is TRBJ2-1, the V gene TRBV9; 10 nucleotides match TRBD2. The CDR3 sequence is 18 residues long. CDR1 is SGDLS, CDR2 YYNGEE, per germline. CDR3 nucleotide sequence: TGTGCCAGCAGCGTAGGACCGAGGACTAGCGGATATCACAAAGAGCAGTTCTTC. Residues: CASSVGPRTSGYHKEQFF.

This rearrangement joins TRBV2 to TRBJ1-4; a weak D match, TRBD1 (5 bases). Trimming cost V 3 bases and J 10 bases, with 15 bases left between them. Germline V lookup: CDR1 SNHLY, CDR2 FYNNEI. The CDR3 spans 14 residues. As DNA, the CDR3 is TGTGCCAGCAGTGATCGGGCTTGGGGGGGAAAACTGTTTTTT. This sequence encodes CASSDRAWGGKLFF.

This clonotype appeared many times. The chain links TRBV3-1 to TRBJ1-3; D gene ambiguous. Germline lookup yields CDR1 LGHDT and CDR2 YNNKEL (reference sequence). This CDR3 contains 16 residues. The V end was cut by 1 base, the J end by 0 bases, with 10 bases between. The CDR3 region has the DNA TGTGCCAGCAGCCAAGGAACAGCTTCCTCTGGAAACACCATATATTTT. Amino acid sequence: CASSQGTASSGNTIYF.

To note about this clonotype: A much larger clone sits a single nucleotide away, making a read error possible. The chain uses TRBV4-2 and TRBJ1-4; D uncertain. CDR3 length: 14 amino acids. Germline V CDR1 and CDR2: LGHNA, YNFKEQ. The CDR3 is CANSQGGRGEKLFF. The CDR3 nucleotides read TGTGCCAACAGCCAAGGCGGGCGCGGTGAAAAACTGTTTTTT.

By its share, this clonotype is medium-sized. The chain recombines TRBV7-9 with TRBJ2-3; TRBD2 is a possible D gene (6 bases). CDR3 length equals 16 residues. The germline V and J ends were trimmed by 5 bases and 3 bases, with 18 bases remaining between them. Germline V gene data show CDR1 as SEHNR and CDR2 as FQNEAQ (reference sequence). The CDR3 protein is CASSPHRRGGTDTQYF. CDR3 sequence (DNA): TGTGCCAGCAGCCCGCACAGGCGGGGAGGAACAGATACGCAGTATTTT.

The chain links TRBV20-1 to TRBJ2-3; D unclear. Germline CDR1 is DFQATT and CDR2 is SNEGSKA (reference sequence). This CDR3 has 13 residues. Trimming cost V 4 bases and J 3 bases, with 11 bases left between them. CDR3 in DNA: TGCAGTGCTAAACCCGCTTTTACAGATACGCAGTATTTT. Translation: CSAKPAFTDTQYF.

Only a few counts were recorded for this clonotype. This chain joins TRBV5-1 and TRBJ2-7; no firm D call. Trimming cost V 4 bases and J 6 bases, with 20 bases left between them. The CDR3 length is 15 residues. Germline-derived CDR1 and CDR2 are SGHRS and YFSETQ. The CDR3, as DNA: TGCGCCAGCAGCAATATTCGGACCGGATTCGGCGAGCAGTACTTC. As protein: CASSNIRTGFGEQYF.

In this sample, this clonotype turned up many times. This sequence joins TRBV7-9 and TRBJ2-5, with TRBD2 matching 14 bases. The germline V gene has CDR1 SEHNR and CDR2 FQNEAQ (reference sequence). The ends lost 6 bases at V and 4 bases at J; junction bases unmatched: 13. This CDR3 is built from 18 residues. CDR3 in DNA: TGTGCCAGCAGTTTACAGGGACTAGCGGGAGCGGTTGTAGAGACCCAGTACTTC. This translates into CASSLQGLAGAVVETQYF.

Here the CDR3 reads CASSGLASNEQFF. CDR3 DNA sequence: TGTGCCAGCAGTGGACTAGCGTCGAATGAGCAGTTCTTC. The chain uses TRBV6-4 and TRBJ2-1; 8 bases agree with TRBD2. The J segment lost 7 bases and the V segment lost 4 bases, leaving 3 bases of the junction unmatched. Germline V gene sequence: CDR1 MRHNA, CDR2 SNTAGT. CDR3 length: 13 residues.

V and J are TRBV5-1 and TRBJ2-1; 9 nucleotides agree with TRBD1. The V gene end was trimmed by 6 bases and the J gene end by 8 bases; junction bases not matched to a gene: 9. The CDR3 contains 14 residues. CDR1 is SGHRS, CDR2 YFSETQ, per germline. The CDR3 DNA follows: TGCGCCAGCACACCGGGACAGGGCATCGATGAGCAGTTCTTC. This sequence encodes CASTPGQGIDEQFF.

This clonotype came up a few times. The J gene is TRBJ1-1, the V gene TRBV28, with D hard to call. V gave up 3 bases and J gave up 1 base, with 9 bases separating them. Per the germline V gene, CDR1 is MDHEN and CDR2 is SYDVKM. CDR3 length: 14 amino acids. The CDR3: CASSFEGRNTEAFF. The DNA of the CDR3 is TGTGCCAGCAGTTTTGAAGGAAGGAACACTGAAGCTTTCTTT.

This clonotype was recorded a few times. This rearrangement joins TRBV7-9 to TRBJ2-3; possibly TRBD2 for D (7 bases). Trimming pared 3 bases from V and 2 bases from J, leaving 18 bases between. Germline V lookup: CDR1 SEHNR, CDR2 FQNEAQ (reference sequence). The CDR3 is 17 residues long. The CDR3 here is CASSFLKGGAATDTQYF. In DNA form, the CDR3 reads TGTGCCAGCAGCTTTTTGAAGGGGGGGGCCGCCACAGATACGCAGTATTTT.

The chain has TRBV2 and TRBJ2-1, with 9 bases fitting TRBD2. V was clipped by 8 bases and J by 3 bases; unmatched bases: 5. Germline loops: CDR1 SNHLY, CDR2 FYNNEI. The CDR3 has 14 residues. The CDR3 bases are TGTGCCAGCCGTCCTAGCGGGATCTACAATGAGCAGTTCTTC. This codes for CASRPSGIYNEQFF.

The chain joins TRBV11-2 to TRBJ2-1; D is possibly TRBD1 (6 bases). The germline CDR1 and CDR2 sequences are SGHAT and FQNNGV. V gave up 1 base and J gave up 7 bases, with 11 bases separating them. CDR3 length equals 14 residues. In DNA form, the CDR3 reads TGTGCCAGCAGCTTAGGTTCCAGGGGAAATGAGCAGTTCTTC. It translates to CASSLGSRGNEQFF.

This clonotype was picked up a small number of times. V gene TRBV29-1 combines with J gene TRBJ1-2; perhaps TRBD1 as D (5 bases). The CDR3 runs to 13 residues. V lost 2 bases to trimming and J lost 6 bases, with 13 bases between them. The germline CDR1 and CDR2 sequences are SQVTM and ANQGSEA. This CDR3 reads CSVERLQGDGYTF. DNA for the CDR3: TGCAGCGTTGAAAGGCTTCAGGGTGATGGCTACACCTTC.

The chain is built from TRBV20-1 and TRBJ2-5; perhaps D is TRBD1 or TRBD2 (5 bases each). The CDR3 contains 13 residues. Per the germline V gene, CDR1 is DFQATT and CDR2 is SNEGSKA (reference sequence). With 5 bases removed from V and 1 base from J, the gap between germline ends came to 11 bases. The CDR3 region is CSARAGTQETQYF. CDR3 sequence (DNA): TGCAGTGCTCGTGCAGGGACCCAAGAGACCCAGTACTTC.

V gene TRBV20-1 combines with J gene TRBJ1-3; D may be TRBD1 (5 bases). There are 15 residues in the CDR3. V was pared by 1 base and J by 0 bases, with 10 bases between. The germline V gene encodes CDR1 DFQATT and CDR2 SNEGSKA (reference sequence). The CDR3 reads CSARAGSYSGNTIYF. CDR3 in DNA: TGCAGTGCTAGAGCAGGGAGCTACTCTGGAAACACCATATATTTT.

The V call is TRBV3-1, the J call TRBJ2-1; the D is unclear. V was trimmed by 3 bases and J by 6 bases, leaving 6 bases between them. This CDR3 has 12 amino acids. The germline V gene has CDR1 LGHDT and CDR2 YNNKEL (reference sequence). In DNA form, the CDR3 reads TGTGCCAGCAGCCATGCAATCAATGAGCAGTTCTTC. Translated, it gives CASSHAINEQFF.

This clonotype appeared many times. V usage is TRBV6-5 and J usage is TRBJ1-1, with no clear D. The CDR3 sequence is 12 residues long. V dropped 6 bases and J dropped 1 base, with 6 bases sitting between them. Germline V lookup: CDR1 MNHEY, CDR2 SVGAGI. CDR3 in DNA: TGTGCCAGCAGCCCAGGGAACACTGAAGCTTTCTTT. This sequence encodes CASSPGNTEAFF.

The rearrangement joins TRBV7-9 to TRBJ1-4, with a tentative D call TRBD1 (5 bases). The CDR3 covers 13 residues. V dropped 7 bases and J dropped 5 bases, with 11 bases sitting between them. From germline, CDR1 is SEHNR and CDR2 FQNEAQ (reference sequence). The CDR3 region has the DNA TGTGCCAGCAAGGAGACAGTAAATGAAAAACTGTTTTTT. Translation: CASKETVNEKLFF.

This clonotype was counted only a few times. This chain joins TRBV2 and TRBJ2-4; maybe TRBD1 (6 bases). Per the germline V gene, CDR1 is SNHLY and CDR2 is FYNNEI. Trimming pared 5 bases from V and 9 bases from J, leaving 14 bases between. CDR3 length: 13 residues. This CDR3 reads CASSKTQGFIQYF. The CDR3 nucleotides read TGTGCCAGCAGTAAGACCCAGGGGTTCATTCAGTACTTC.

This clonotype is classed as medium-sized (0.01 to 0.1%). The genes are TRBV7-2 and TRBJ1-5, with D maybe TRBD1 (5 bases). The V end was cut by 3 bases, the J end by 0 bases, with 9 bases between. The CDR3 sequence is 15 residues long. The germline gives CDR1 SGHTA, CDR2 FQGNSA. In nucleotides, the CDR3 is TGTGCCAGCAGCTTTACCGGGGGTAGCAATCAGCCCCAGCATTTT. Amino acids: CASSFTGGSNQPQHF.

J is TRBJ1-2 and V is TRBV10-3, with TRBD1 identical over 8 bases. The CDR3 contains 15 residues. The germline V gene has CDR1 ENHRY and CDR2 SYGVKD. V trimming: 6 bases; J trimming: 3 bases; junction bases outside the gene matches: 9. The CDR3 spells CAISLSPGQDYGYTF. In DNA, the CDR3 is TGTGCCATCAGCCTATCTCCGGGACAGGACTATGGCTACACCTTC.

The V call is TRBV18, the J call TRBJ1-2; 7 bases are a match to TRBD1. CDR3 length: 14 amino acids. The germline gives CDR1 KGHSH, CDR2 LQKENI. V shed 0 bases and J 6 bases; nucleotides not matched to a gene: 4. CDR3 sequence: CASSPPDRVDGYTF. The CDR3 nucleotides read TGTGCCAGCTCACCACCCGACAGGGTTGATGGCTACACCTTC.